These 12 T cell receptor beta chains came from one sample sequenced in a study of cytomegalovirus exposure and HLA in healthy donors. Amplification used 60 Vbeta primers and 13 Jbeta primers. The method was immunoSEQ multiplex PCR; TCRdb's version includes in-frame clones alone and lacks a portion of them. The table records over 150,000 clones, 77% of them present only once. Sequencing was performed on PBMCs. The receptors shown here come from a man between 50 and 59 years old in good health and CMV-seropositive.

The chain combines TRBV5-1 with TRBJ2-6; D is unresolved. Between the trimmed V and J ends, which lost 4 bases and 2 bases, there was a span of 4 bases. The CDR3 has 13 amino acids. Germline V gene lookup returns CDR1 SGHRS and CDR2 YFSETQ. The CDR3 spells CASSPAGANVLTF. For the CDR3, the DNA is TGCGCCAGCAGCCCGGCTGGGGCCAACGTCCTGACTTTC.

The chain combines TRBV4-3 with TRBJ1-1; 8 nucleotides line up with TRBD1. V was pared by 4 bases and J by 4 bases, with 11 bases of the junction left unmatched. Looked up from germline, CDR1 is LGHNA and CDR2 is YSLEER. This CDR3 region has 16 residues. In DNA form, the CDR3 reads TGCGCCAGCAGCCCAGGACAGGGTAAGTCAGGCACTGAAGCTTTCTTT. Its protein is CASSPGQGKSGTEAFF.

DNA of the CDR3: TGTGCCATCAGTGGCGGTCAGAGCTCCTACAATGAGCAGTTCTTC. Its protein is CAISGGQSSYNEQFF. The chain recombines TRBV10-3 with TRBJ2-1; D remains ambiguous. The germline V gene has CDR1 ENHRY and CDR2 SYGVKD. V dropped 4 bases and J dropped 0 bases, with 10 bases sitting between them. This CDR3 has 15 amino acids.

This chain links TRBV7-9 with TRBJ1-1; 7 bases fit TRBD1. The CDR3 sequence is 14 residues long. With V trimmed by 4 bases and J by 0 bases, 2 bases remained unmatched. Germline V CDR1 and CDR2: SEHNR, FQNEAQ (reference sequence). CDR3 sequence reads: CASSWGQLNTEAFF. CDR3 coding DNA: TGTGCCAGCAGCTGGGGACAGCTGAACACTGAAGCTTTCTTT.

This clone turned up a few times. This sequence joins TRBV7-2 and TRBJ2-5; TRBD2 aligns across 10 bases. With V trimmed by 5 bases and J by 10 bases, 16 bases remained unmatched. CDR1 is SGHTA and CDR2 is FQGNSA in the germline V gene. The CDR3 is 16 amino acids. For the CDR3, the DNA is TGTGCCAGCAGCCCCACCGGGACTAGCGCCCCGGGGGGCCAGTACTTC. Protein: CASSPTGTSAPGGQYF.

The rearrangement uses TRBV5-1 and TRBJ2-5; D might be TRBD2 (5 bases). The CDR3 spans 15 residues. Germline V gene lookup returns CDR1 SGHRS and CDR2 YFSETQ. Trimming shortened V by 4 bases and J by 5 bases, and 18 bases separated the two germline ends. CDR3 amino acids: CASSPPGMGGETQYF. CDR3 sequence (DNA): TGCGCCAGCAGCCCGCCGGGGATGGGTGGGGAGACCCAGTACTTC.

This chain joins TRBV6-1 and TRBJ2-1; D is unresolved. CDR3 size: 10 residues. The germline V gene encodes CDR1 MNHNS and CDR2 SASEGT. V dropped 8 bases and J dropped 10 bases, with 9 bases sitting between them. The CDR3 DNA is TGTGCCAGCGCCTCCCGGGAGCAGTTCTTC. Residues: CASASREQFF.

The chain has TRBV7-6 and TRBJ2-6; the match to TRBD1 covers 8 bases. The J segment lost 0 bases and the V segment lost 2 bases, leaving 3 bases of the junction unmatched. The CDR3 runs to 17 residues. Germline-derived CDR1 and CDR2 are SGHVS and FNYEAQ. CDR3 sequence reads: CASSLWQGASGANVLTF. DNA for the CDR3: TGTGCCAGCAGCTTATGGCAGGGGGCCTCTGGGGCCAACGTCCTGACTTTC.

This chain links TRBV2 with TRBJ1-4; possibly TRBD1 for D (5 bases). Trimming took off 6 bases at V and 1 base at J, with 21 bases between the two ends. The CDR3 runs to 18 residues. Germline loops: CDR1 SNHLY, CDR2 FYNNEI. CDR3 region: CASSYPGPERGTNEKLFF. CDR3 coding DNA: TGTGCCAGCAGCTATCCGGGCCCCGAAAGGGGAACTAATGAAAAACTGTTTTTT.

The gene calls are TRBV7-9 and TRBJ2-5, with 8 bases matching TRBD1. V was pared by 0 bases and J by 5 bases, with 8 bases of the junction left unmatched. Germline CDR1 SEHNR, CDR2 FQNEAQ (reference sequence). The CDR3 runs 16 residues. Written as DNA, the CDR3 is TGTGCCAGCAGCTTAGCGTCTGGACAGGGTGCGGAGACCCAGTACTTC. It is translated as CASSLASGQGAETQYF.

The CDR3 reads CSVEAPGESKTEAFF. The DNA of the CDR3 is TGCAGCGTTGAAGCGCCGGGAGAATCAAAAACTGAAGCTTTCTTT. The chain uses TRBV29-1 and TRBJ1-1; D unresolved. Trimming took 1 base from V and 5 from J, leaving 17 bases between them. The CDR3 loop spans 15 amino acids. Germline lookup yields CDR1 SQVTM and CDR2 ANQGSEA.

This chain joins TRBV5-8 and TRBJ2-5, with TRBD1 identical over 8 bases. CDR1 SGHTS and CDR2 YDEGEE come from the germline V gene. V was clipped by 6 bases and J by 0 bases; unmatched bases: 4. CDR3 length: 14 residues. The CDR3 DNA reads TGTGCCAGCACCATGGACAGGGACCAAGAGACCCAGTACTTC. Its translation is CASTMDRDQETQYF. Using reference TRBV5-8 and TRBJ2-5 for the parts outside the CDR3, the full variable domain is EAGVTQSPTHLIKTRGQQATLRCSPISGHTSVYWYQQALGLGLQFLLWYDEGEERNRGNFPPRFSGRQFPNYSSELNVNALELEDSALYLCASTMDRDQETQYFGPGTRLLVL.